Sequencing of this T cell receptor (beta chain) was carried out in a study of blood T cell repertoires in COVID-19. At the level of the study: Sites in the United States, Italy and Spain provided acute and convalescent COVID-19 samples. Sample material is recorded as cDNA or gDNA derived from T cells, B-cell-depleted T cells, or PBMCs.

Germline V gives CDR1 GTSNPN, CDR2 SVGIG (reference sequence). Between the trimmed V and J ends, which lost 3 bases and 8 bases, there was a span of 11 bases. This CDR3 spans 12 amino acids. In the source study's methods: Counts of nucleated cells, estimated from reference gene primer amplification, were obtained. TCRdb's copy holds only in-frame clones and misses some; the assay was immunoSEQ multiplex PCR. That table is the source of V, J and clone size, and D and trimming were worked out from the DNA. This sample yields 110,000 to 150,000 clones, of which approximately 80% are seen a single time; over 5% belongs to the top ten.

The receptor was isolated from a human donor in a cohort sampled during active COVID-19. Source material: peripheral blood. The chain is built from TRBV30 and TRBJ2-1; D is uncertain. CDR3 sequence: CAWSPGRDEQFF. CDR3 nucleotides: TGTGCCTGGAGCCCTGGTCGGGATGAGCAGTTCTTC.